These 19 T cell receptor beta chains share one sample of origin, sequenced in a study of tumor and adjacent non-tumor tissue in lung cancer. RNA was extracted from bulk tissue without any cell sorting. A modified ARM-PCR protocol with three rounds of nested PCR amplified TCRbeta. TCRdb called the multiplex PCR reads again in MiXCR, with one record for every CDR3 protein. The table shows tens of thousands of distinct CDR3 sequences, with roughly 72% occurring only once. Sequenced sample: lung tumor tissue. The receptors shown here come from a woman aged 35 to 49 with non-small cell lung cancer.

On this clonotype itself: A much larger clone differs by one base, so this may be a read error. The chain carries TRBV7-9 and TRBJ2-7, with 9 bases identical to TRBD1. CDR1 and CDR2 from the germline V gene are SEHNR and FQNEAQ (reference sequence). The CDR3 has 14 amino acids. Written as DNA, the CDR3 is TGTGCCAGCAGCTTCGGGACAGGGAAAGATGAGCATTACTTC. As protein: CASSFGTGKDEHYF.

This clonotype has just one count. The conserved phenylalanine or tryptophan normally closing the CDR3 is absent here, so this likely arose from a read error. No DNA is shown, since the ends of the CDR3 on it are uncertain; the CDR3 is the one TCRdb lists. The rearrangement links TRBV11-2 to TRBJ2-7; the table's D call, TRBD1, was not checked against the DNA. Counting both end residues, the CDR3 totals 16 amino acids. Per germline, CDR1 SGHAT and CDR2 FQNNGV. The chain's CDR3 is CASSPLGGQGYYGQYS.

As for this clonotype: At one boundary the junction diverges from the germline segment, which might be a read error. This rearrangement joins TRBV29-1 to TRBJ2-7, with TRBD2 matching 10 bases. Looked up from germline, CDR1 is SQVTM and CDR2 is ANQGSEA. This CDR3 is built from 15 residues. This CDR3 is CSVVLAGSSSKEHHF. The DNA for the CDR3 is TGCAGCGTTGTACTAGCGGGGTCAAGCTCCAAGGAGCATCACTTC.

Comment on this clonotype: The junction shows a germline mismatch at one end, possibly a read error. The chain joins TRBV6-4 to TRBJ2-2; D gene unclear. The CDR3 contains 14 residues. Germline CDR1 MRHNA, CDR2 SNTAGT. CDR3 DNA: TGTGCAAGCAATGACCCATCTACCACCGGGGAGCTGTTTTTT. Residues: CASNDPSTTGELFF.

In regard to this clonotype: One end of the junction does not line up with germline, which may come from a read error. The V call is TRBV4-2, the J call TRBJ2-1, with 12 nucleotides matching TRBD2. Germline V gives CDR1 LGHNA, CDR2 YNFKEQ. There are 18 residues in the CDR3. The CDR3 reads CASSQDYRTSGTYNGQFF. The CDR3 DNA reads TGTGCTAGCAGCCAAGATTACCGGACTAGCGGGACCTACAATGGACAGTTCTTC.

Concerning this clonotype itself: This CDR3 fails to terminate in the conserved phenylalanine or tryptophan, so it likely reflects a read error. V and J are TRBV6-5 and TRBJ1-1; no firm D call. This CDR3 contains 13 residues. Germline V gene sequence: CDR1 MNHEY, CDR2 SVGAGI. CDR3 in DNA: TGTGCCATCAGTTACCTCCGAAACACTGAAGCTTTCCTT. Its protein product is CAISYLRNTEAFL.

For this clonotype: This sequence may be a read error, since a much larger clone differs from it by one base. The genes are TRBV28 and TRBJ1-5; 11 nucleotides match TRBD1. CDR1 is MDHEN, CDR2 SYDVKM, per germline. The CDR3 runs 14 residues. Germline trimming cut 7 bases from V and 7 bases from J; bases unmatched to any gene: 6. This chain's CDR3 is CASTLGTGGQPQHF. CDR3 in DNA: TGTGCCAGCACACTTGGGACAGGGGGACAGCCCCAGCATTTT. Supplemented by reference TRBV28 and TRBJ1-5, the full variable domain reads DVKVTQSSRYLVKRTGEKVFLECVQDMDHENMFWYRQDPGLGLRLIYFSYDVKMKEKGDIPEGYSVSREKKERFSLILESASTNQTSMYLCASTLGTGGQPQHFGDGTRLSIL.

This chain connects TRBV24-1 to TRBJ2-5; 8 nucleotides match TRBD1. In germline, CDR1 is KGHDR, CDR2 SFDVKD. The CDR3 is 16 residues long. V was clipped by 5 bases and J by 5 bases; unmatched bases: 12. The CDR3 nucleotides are TGTGCCACCAGTGTCTCAGGGGGCGCAGGCATTGAGACCCAGTACTTC. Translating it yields CATSVSGGAGIETQYF.

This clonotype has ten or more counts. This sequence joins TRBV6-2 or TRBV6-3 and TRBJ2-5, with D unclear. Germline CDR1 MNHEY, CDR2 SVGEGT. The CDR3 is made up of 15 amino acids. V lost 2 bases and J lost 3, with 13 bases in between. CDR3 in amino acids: CASSYIGIEEETQYF. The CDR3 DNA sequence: TGTGCCAGCAGTTACATAGGGATTGAGGAAGAGACCCAGTACTTC.

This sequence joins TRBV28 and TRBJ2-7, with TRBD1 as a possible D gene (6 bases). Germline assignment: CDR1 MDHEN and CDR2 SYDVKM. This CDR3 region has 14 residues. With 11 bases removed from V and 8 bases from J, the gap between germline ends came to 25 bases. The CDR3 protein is CACNNRVGGHKQYF. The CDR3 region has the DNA TGTGCCTGCAACAACAGGGTTGGAGGCCACAAGCAGTACTTC. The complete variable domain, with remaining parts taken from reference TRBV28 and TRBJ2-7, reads DVKVTQSSRYLVKRTGEKVFLECVQDMDHENMFWYRQDPGLGLRLIYFSYDVKMKEKGDIPEGYSVSREKKERFSLILESASTNQTSMYLCACNNRVGGHKQYFGPGTRLTVT.

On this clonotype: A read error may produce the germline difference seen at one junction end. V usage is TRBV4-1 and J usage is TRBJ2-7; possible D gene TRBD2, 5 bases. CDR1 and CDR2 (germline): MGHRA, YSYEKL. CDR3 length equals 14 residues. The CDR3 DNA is TGCGTCAGCAGTCAAGGTACTAGAGCCTACGAGCAGTACTTC. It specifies CVSSQGTRAYEQYF.

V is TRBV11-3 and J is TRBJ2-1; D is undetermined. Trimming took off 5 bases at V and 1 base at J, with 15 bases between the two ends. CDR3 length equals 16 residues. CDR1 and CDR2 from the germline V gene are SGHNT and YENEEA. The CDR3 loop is CASSTRPRSSYNEQFF. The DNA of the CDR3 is TGTGCCAGCAGCACCAGACCTAGGAGTTCCTACAATGAGCAGTTCTTC.

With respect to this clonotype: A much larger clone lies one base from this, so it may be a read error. CDR3 loop: CSALKRGETQYF. CDR3 in DNA: TGCAGTGCTCTCAAGCGGGGAGAGACCCAGTACTTC. The rearrangement links TRBV20-1 to TRBJ2-5; 7 nucleotides match TRBD2. The CDR3 loop spans 12 amino acids. Germline V gene sequence: CDR1 DFQATT, CDR2 SNEGSKA (reference sequence). V lost 5 bases to trimming and J lost 4 bases; unmatched junction nucleotides: 4.

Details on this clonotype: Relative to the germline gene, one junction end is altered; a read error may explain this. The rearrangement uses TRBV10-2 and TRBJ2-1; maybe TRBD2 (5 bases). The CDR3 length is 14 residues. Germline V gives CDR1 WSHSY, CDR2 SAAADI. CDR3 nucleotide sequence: TGCGCCAGCGGTAGGAGTAGCGACTACAATGAGCACTTCTTC. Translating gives CASGRSSDYNEHFF.

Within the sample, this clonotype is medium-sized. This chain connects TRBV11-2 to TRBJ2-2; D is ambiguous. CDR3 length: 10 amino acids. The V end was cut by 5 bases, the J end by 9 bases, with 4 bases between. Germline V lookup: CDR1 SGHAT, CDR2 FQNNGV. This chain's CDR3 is CASSGRELFF. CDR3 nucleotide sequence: TGTGCCAGCAGCGGAAGGGAGCTGTTTTTT.

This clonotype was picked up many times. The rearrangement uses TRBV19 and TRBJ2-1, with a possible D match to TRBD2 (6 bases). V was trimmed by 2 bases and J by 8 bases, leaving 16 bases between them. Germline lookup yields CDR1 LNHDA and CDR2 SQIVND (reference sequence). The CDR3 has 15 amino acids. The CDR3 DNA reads TGTGCCAGTAGTATACGTAGCGGCTCTAAGGATGAGCAGTTCTTC. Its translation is CASSIRSGSKDEQFF.

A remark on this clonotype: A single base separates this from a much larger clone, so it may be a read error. The CDR3 region is CASTRTTGATGELFF. The CDR3 DNA follows: TGTGCCAGCACTCGTACAACAGGGGCCACCGGGGAGCTGTTTTTT. V and J are TRBV28 and TRBJ2-2; 7 bases fit TRBD1. The germline gives CDR1 MDHEN, CDR2 SYDVKM. Losses at the gene ends were 7 bases for V and 4 bases for J; bases not matched to a gene: 9. This CDR3 is 15 amino acids long.

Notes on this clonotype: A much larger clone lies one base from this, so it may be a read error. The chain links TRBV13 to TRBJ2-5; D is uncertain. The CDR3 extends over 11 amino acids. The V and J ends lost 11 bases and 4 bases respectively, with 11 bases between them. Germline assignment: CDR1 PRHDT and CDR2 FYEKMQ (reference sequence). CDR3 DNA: TGTGCCGGCAACACGGGAGAGACCCAGTACTTC. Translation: CAGNTGETQYF.

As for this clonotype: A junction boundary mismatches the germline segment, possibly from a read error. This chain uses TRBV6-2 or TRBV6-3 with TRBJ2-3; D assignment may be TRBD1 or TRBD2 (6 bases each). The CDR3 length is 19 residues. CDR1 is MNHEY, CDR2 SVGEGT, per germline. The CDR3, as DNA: TGTGCCATCAGTTATGGCCCGATCTTACAGGGAGGAGGAACGGATACGCAGTATTTT. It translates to CAISYGPILQGGGTDTQYF.